The next 20 T cell receptor beta chains were all read from a single sample in a study of shared clonotypes between healthy human individuals (dated by TCRdb to 2018 to 2021). The library was built by means of the immunoSEQ multiplex PCR assay. TCRdb provides this immuneACCESS table in a form limited to in-frame rearrangements. Some clones are lacking; in checked studies, under half of them reflect an unresolved V gene, and why the rest are absent is not known. Present in this sample are hundreds of thousands of clones, roughly 70% of which were seen just once. The ten biggest clones cover around 1.6% of the sample. The sample was memory CD4+ T cells sorted from blood. The cell subset or site label, read with the paper, signifies: CD45RA-negative fraction. These receptor sequences come from a woman in her thirties in good health.

V usage is TRBV19 and J usage is TRBJ2-3, with D unresolved. This CDR3 spans 12 amino acids. The germline V gene encodes CDR1 LNHDA and CDR2 SQIVND (reference sequence). V lost 8 bases and J 0 bases, leaving 6 bases between the germline ends. CDR3 residues: CASRKSTDTQYF. The CDR3 DNA reads as TGTGCCAGTCGGAAGAGCACAGATACGCAGTATTTT.

This clone is a singleton in its sample. J is TRBJ2-2 and V is TRBV5-4, with D perhaps matching TRBD1 (5 bases). The CDR3 has 16 amino acids. Germline loops: CDR1 SGHNT, CDR2 YYREEE (reference sequence). Trimming cost V 0 bases and J 3 bases, with 12 bases left between them. The CDR3 nucleotides read TGTGCCAGCAGCTTGGTCAGGGCTTCAGACACCGGGGAGCTGTTTTTT. Translated, it gives CASSLVRASDTGELFF.

The rearrangement links TRBV4-1 to TRBJ2-5; 10 bases are a match to TRBD2. V gave up 4 bases and J gave up 2 bases; unmatched junction bases: 10. The CDR3 extends over 17 amino acids. Germline CDR1 reads MGHRA; CDR2 reads YSYEKL. CDR3 loop: CASSLISGTSEQETQYF. CDR3 bases: TGCGCCAGCAGCCTGATTTCCGGGACTAGCGAACAAGAGACCCAGTACTTC.

This chain uses TRBV19 with TRBJ2-7, with D possibly matching TRBD1 (5 bases). The CDR3 length is 14 residues. Trimming removed 2 bases from V and 6 bases from J, with 14 bases in between. Germline loops: CDR1 LNHDA, CDR2 SQIVND (reference sequence). The CDR3 DNA reads as TGTGCCAGTAGTATATCGCAGGGTTGGGGCGAGCAGTACTTC. It specifies CASSISQGWGEQYF.

The rearrangement joins TRBV6-1 to TRBJ2-1; the match to TRBD1 covers 7 bases. The CDR3 sequence is 16 residues long. CDR1 is MNHNS, CDR2 SASEGT, per germline. V was clipped by 3 bases and J by 6 bases; unmatched bases: 11. This CDR3 is CASSDMGQLGSNEQFF. CDR3 sequence (DNA): TGTGCCAGCAGTGATATGGGACAGCTCGGTTCCAATGAGCAGTTCTTC.

This clone was seen at least ten times. This chain uses TRBV28 with TRBJ2-3, with 8 bases matching TRBD1. J gave up 4 bases and V 3 bases, and 6 bases lay outside the gene matches. Germline CDR1 MDHEN, CDR2 SYDVKM. The CDR3 is 15 amino acids. The DNA of the CDR3 is TGTGCCAGCAGTTTTCGCAGGGGGCTCGCAGATACGCAGTATTTT. This gives the protein CASSFRRGLADTQYF.

This clone was counted once. This chain joins TRBV27 and TRBJ2-3, with D perhaps matching TRBD2 (5 bases). The CDR3 consists of 14 residues. Trimming took 2 bases from V and 1 from J, leaving 7 bases between them. Germline CDR1 MNHEY, CDR2 SMNVEV (reference sequence). The CDR3 DNA follows: TGTGCCAGCAGTTTAGCGGGTCGCACAGATACGCAGTATTTT. As protein: CASSLAGRTDTQYF.

The rearrangement uses TRBV5-1 and TRBJ2-3, with 7 bases aligning to TRBD2. Germline V CDR1 and CDR2: SGHRS, YFSETQ. The length of the CDR3 is 14 residues. V dropped 0 bases and J dropped 6; count of bases not matched to a gene: 4. CDR3 protein: CASSLERGSDTQYF. Written as DNA, the CDR3 is TGCGCCAGCAGCTTGGAGCGGGGATCGGATACGCAGTATTTT.

The chain links TRBV2 to TRBJ1-1; D gene ambiguous. Germline loops: CDR1 SNHLY, CDR2 FYNNEI. CDR3 size: 14 residues. The germline V and J ends were trimmed by 5 bases and 1 base, with 11 bases remaining between them. The CDR3 region has the DNA TGTGCCAGCAGTAGACCGAACAGGAACACTGAAGCTTTCTTT. Amino acid sequence: CASSRPNRNTEAFF.

This rearrangement joins TRBV4-1 to TRBJ2-5; 7 bases fit TRBD1. The CDR3 is 15 amino acids. V gave up 1 base and J gave up 4 bases; unmatched junction bases: 6. Germline V gene sequence: CDR1 MGHRA, CDR2 YSYEKL. The CDR3: CASSQGTGGLETQYF. The CDR3 DNA reads TGCGCCAGCAGCCAAGGGACAGGCGGGTTAGAGACCCAGTACTTC.

This clone was observed a single time. V usage is TRBV28 and J usage is TRBJ1-2; D remains unclear. CDR3 length equals 11 residues. V lost 5 bases to trimming and J lost 7 bases, with 8 bases between them. The germline V gene encodes CDR1 MDHEN and CDR2 SYDVKM. The CDR3 region has the DNA TGTGCCAGCAGTATAAAAGCTGGCTACACCTTC. Residues: CASSIKAGYTF.

The gene calls are TRBV29-1 and TRBJ2-5, with 7 bases matching TRBD1. CDR1 is SQVTM, CDR2 ANQGSEA, per germline. V gave up 2 bases and J gave up 2 bases; unmatched junction bases: 5. This CDR3 has 14 amino acids. This CDR3 reads CSVEPWDRQETQYF. CDR3 coding DNA: TGCAGCGTTGAACCATGGGACAGACAAGAGACCCAGTACTTC.

The chain couples TRBV7-2 to TRBJ2-7; D gene ambiguous. V was trimmed by 5 bases and J by 0 bases, leaving 11 bases between them. The CDR3 sequence is 14 residues long. Germline lookup yields CDR1 SGHTA and CDR2 FQGNSA. The CDR3 loop is CASSPFSGSYEQYF. For the CDR3, the DNA is TGTGCCAGCAGCCCCTTTTCGGGCTCCTACGAGCAGTACTTC.

The chain combines TRBV19 with TRBJ2-7; weak D call: TRBD1 (6 bases). Germline values: CDR1 LNHDA, CDR2 SQIVND (reference sequence). The V and J ends lost 3 bases and 4 bases respectively, with 16 bases between them. This CDR3 region has 15 residues. CDR3 amino acids: CASSIYGQPIYEQYF. DNA of the CDR3: TGTGCCAGTAGTATTTATGGACAGCCGATATACGAGCAGTACTTC.

This clone was seen only once. The rearrangement links TRBV4-1 to TRBJ2-5; D might be TRBD2 (5 bases). Trimming pared 0 bases from V and 10 bases from J, leaving 15 bases between. Germline CDR1 MGHRA, CDR2 YSYEKL. The CDR3 covers 14 residues. The CDR3: CASSQDWTVYDQYF. DNA for the CDR3: TGCGCCAGCAGCCAAGATTGGACTGTATATGACCAGTACTTC.

This clone was picked up one time. CDR3 amino acids: CASSLSGDPKETQYF. The CDR3 coding sequence is TGTGCCAGCAGTTTATCCGGGGATCCAAAAGAGACCCAGTACTTC. This rearrangement joins TRBV28 to TRBJ2-5; D is perhaps TRBD2 (5 bases). CDR3 length: 15 amino acids. The V end was cut by 1 base, the J end by 3 bases, with 12 bases between. Germline CDR1 is MDHEN and CDR2 is SYDVKM.

The chain uses TRBV29-1 and TRBJ2-1, with 8 bases lining up with TRBD2. CDR1 is SQVTM, CDR2 ANQGSEA, per germline. The CDR3 is made up of 13 amino acids. J was trimmed by 7 bases and V by 5 bases; bases with no gene match: 7. CDR3 DNA sequence: TGCAGCGTTCCTGCGGGAGGAAGAAATGAGCAGTTCTTC. The encoded protein is CSVPAGGRNEQFF.

In DNA form, the CDR3 reads TGCGCCAGCAGTCAGACAGGGGTGGCGGTAGACGTTTATGGCTACACCTTC. This codes for CASSQTGVAVDVYGYTF. The chain recombines TRBV5-1 with TRBJ1-2, with 8 positions matching TRBD1. The CDR3 runs to 17 residues. From germline, CDR1 is SGHRS and CDR2 YFSETQ. The junction had 17 bases not matched to a gene; V was cut back by 5 bases and J by 5 bases.

This clone was seen only a few times. The V call is TRBV5-1, the J call TRBJ1-2; TRBD1 might be the D (5 bases). Trimming cost V 1 base and J 5 bases, with 9 bases left between them. Germline lookup yields CDR1 SGHRS and CDR2 YFSETQ. There are 13 residues in the CDR3. The CDR3 reads CASSLSGGYGYTF. CDR3 nucleotide sequence: TGCGCCAGCAGCTTGTCCGGGGGATATGGCTACACCTTC.

The chain uses TRBV19 and TRBJ1-2; 10 positions match TRBD1. Germline V gene sequence: CDR1 LNHDA, CDR2 SQIVND (reference sequence). Trimming cost V 0 bases and J 8 bases; bases outside gene matches: 6. CDR3 length: 15 amino acids. The CDR3 DNA sequence: TGTGCCAGTAGTATAGACCGGACAGGGGGTAAAGGCTACACCTTC. This sequence encodes CASSIDRTGGKGYTF.